The clone carrying this TCR beta chain was seen a handful of times. Its cognate antigen is unknown. The data belong to a study of long-term antiretroviral therapy in people with HIV. Study at large: The oldest samples precede the 2015 immediate-ART recommendation by about a decade.

Study conclusions and caveats: With ART, diversity went up but was still lower than in transplant donor controls. Absence of data on ART adherence, viral resistance or therapy changes was noted.

Sequencing used immunoSEQ v3.0 at survey level. Using immunoSEQ multiplex PCR, the repertoire was profiled, and TCRdb retains in-frame clones only, with some absent. The table lists 30,000 to 40,000 clones, 75% to 90% of them singletons, with roughly 6.3% in the top ten. This CDR3 contains 15 residues. CDR1 is SNHLY, CDR2 FYNNEI, per germline. Trimming pared 4 bases from V and 8 bases from J, leaving 20 bases between. The TCR comes from a man aged 18 to 30 with HIV. Here the sequenced sample was unsorted PBMCs, taken 1 year after starting antiretroviral therapy. The chain carries TRBV2 and TRBJ1-2, with D unresolved. CDR3 sequence reads: CASSGMRANYGGYTF. The CDR3 bases are TGTGCCAGCAGTGGCATGCGGGCCAACTATGGCGGCTACACCTTC.